This T cell receptor beta chain was obtained from a study of cytomegalovirus exposure and HLA in healthy donors. Donors showed nominal health when sampled, although they likely had unrecorded immune exposures. Concerning this clone itself: What it binds is unknown.

Study-wide results and limits: Using the classifier, cytomegalovirus status was reportedly diagnosed with high specificity and sensitivity. V- and J-gene trimming in TCR beta was tied to a missense DCLRE1C variant by an analysis performed later.

Germline assignment: CDR1 DFQATT and CDR2 SNEGSKA (reference sequence). The CDR3 runs 10 residues. PCR involved 60 Vbeta and 13 Jbeta primers. TCRdb's table, derived via immunoSEQ multiplex PCR, lists solely in-frame clones and lacks some. The sample holds 250,000 or so clones, about 93% seen once. The sequence was collected from a girl aged 2 to 10 in good health and CMV-seronegative. The rearrangement uses TRBV20-1 and TRBJ2-5, with D maybe TRBD2 (6 bases). Sequences were obtained from PBMCs. The CDR3 reads CLGRQETQYF. As DNA, the CDR3 is TGCCTAGGGAGGCAAGAGACCCAGTACTTC.